This entry lists 20 T cell receptor beta chains sequenced from one sample in a study of T cells in tuberculosis. TCRdb's copy holds only in-frame clones and misses some; the assay was immunoSEQ multiplex PCR. The sample holds approximately 22,000 clones, 70% to 85% seen once. Specified time point: new active TB diagnosis, blood taken before or within 7 days of starting treatment. The specimen was PBMCs, collected at tuberculosis diagnosis. Receptors originate from an adult with tuberculosis.

This chain uses TRBV9 with TRBJ2-6; 10 positions match TRBD1. J gave up 4 bases and V 3 bases, and 7 bases lay outside the gene matches. The CDR3 spans 17 residues. CDR1 is SGDLS, CDR2 YYNGEE, per germline. CDR3 coding DNA: TGTGCCAGCAGCGCCGGGACAGGGGATCCCGGGGCCAACGTCCTGACTTTC. Residues: CASSAGTGDPGANVLTF.

Here the CDR3 DNA reads TGTGCCAGCAGTTCCATATATAGCGACAGGGGGTCTGTCTATGGCTACACCTTC. It encodes CASSSIYSDRGSVYGYTF. The chain links TRBV28 to TRBJ1-2; 9 bases align to TRBD1. The junction had 16 bases not matched to a gene; V was cut back by 4 bases and J by 4 bases. The length of the CDR3 is 18 residues. CDR1 and CDR2 from the germline V gene are MDHEN and SYDVKM.

The chain links TRBV7-9 to TRBJ2-7; D ambiguous. The length of the CDR3 is 11 residues. Germline CDR1 and CDR2: SEHNR and FQNEAQ (reference sequence). V dropped 3 bases and J dropped 6 bases, with 6 bases sitting between them. The CDR3 sequence is CASSFMSEQYF. The CDR3, as DNA: TGTGCCAGCAGCTTCATGAGCGAGCAGTACTTC.

This clone was observed a single time. V and J are TRBV30 and TRBJ2-7; 12 positions agree with TRBD2. Germline CDR1 reads GTSNPN; CDR2 reads SVGIG (reference sequence). The J segment lost 4 bases and the V segment lost 2 bases, leaving 3 bases of the junction unmatched. CDR3 length equals 14 residues. This chain's CDR3 is CAWSSTSGGYEQYF. CDR3 DNA: TGTGCCTGGAGTTCAACTAGCGGGGGGTACGAGCAGTACTTC.

The chain joins TRBV6-5 to TRBJ2-7, with 8 bases aligning to TRBD2. The CDR3 runs 14 residues. V was clipped by 6 bases and J by 5 bases; unmatched bases: 9. Germline lookup yields CDR1 MNHEY and CDR2 SVGAGI. The CDR3 nucleotides read TGTGCCAGCAGCCTACTAGCGGTTGCCCACGAGCAGTACTTC. Its translation is CASSLLAVAHEQYF.

This sequence joins TRBV5-1 and TRBJ2-1; 13 bases map to TRBD2. CDR3 length equals 15 residues. The ends lost 3 bases at V and 6 bases at J; junction bases unmatched: 3. Germline V gene lookup returns CDR1 SGHRS and CDR2 YFSETQ. The CDR3 here is CASSSGTSGVNEQFF. The CDR3 coding sequence is TGCGCCAGCAGCTCCGGGACTAGCGGGGTCAATGAGCAGTTCTTC.

In this sample, this clone turned up a few times. The V gene is TRBV5-1, the J gene TRBJ2-7; weak D call: TRBD2 (6 bases). The CDR3 totals 14 residues. Germline V gene sequence: CDR1 SGHRS, CDR2 YFSETQ. The V gene lost 4 bases and the J gene lost 4 bases, with 15 bases spanning the gap. CDR3 sequence reads: CASSPAVAGYEQYF. The CDR3, as DNA: TGCGCCAGCAGCCCGGCCGTGGCGGGGTACGAGCAGTACTTC.

This clone turned up a few times. The chain combines TRBV20-1 with TRBJ1-2; the D is unclear. Germline loops: CDR1 DFQATT, CDR2 SNEGSKA (reference sequence). The CDR3 runs to 11 residues. Trimming stripped 6 bases from V and 1 base from J, with 6 bases between. The DNA for the CDR3 is TGCAGTGCAGAGGATAACTATGGCTACACCTTC. Translating gives CSAEDNYGYTF.

The chain couples TRBV9 to TRBJ2-1; 9 bases align to TRBD2. This CDR3 comprises 15 residues. Losses at the gene ends were 0 bases for V and 7 bases for J; bases not matched to a gene: 5. The germline V gene has CDR1 SGDLS and CDR2 YYNGEE. The CDR3 coding sequence is TGTGCCAGCAGCGTAGACCTAGCGGGACTAAATGAGCAGTTCTTC. Translating it yields CASSVDLAGLNEQFF.

V usage is TRBV30 and J usage is TRBJ2-1, with D tentatively TRBD1 (6 bases). The CDR3 length is 14 residues. V dropped 1 base and J dropped 12 bases, with 19 bases sitting between them. The germline V gene has CDR1 GTSNPN and CDR2 SVGIG (reference sequence). The CDR3 loop is CAWSEGQQTYGQFF. The CDR3 coding sequence is TGTGCCTGGAGTGAAGGACAGCAGACATACGGGCAGTTCTTC.

The chain links TRBV7-3 to TRBJ2-1; TRBD2 matches at 7 bases. J lost 9 bases, V lost 1 base, and 12 bases had no gene match. CDR3 length: 16 amino acids. Germline V gene lookup returns CDR1 SGHTA and CDR2 FQGTGA. CDR3 nucleotides: TGTGCCAGCAGCTTAATTGGGCCAACTATAGCGGGTGAGCAGTTCTTC. Its translation is CASSLIGPTIAGEQFF.

The chain uses TRBV7-3 and TRBJ2-7; 9 bases are shared with TRBD1. Germline V gene lookup returns CDR1 SGHTA and CDR2 FQGTGA. The CDR3 has 14 residues. Germline trimming cut 5 bases from V and 2 bases from J; bases unmatched to any gene: 4. The chain's CDR3 is CASSATGGTYEQYF. The DNA for the CDR3 is TGTGCCAGCAGCGCGACAGGGGGGACCTACGAGCAGTACTTC.

The chain employs TRBV2 and TRBJ2-6; no reliable D call. CDR1 is SNHLY, CDR2 FYNNEI, per germline. The CDR3 totals 16 residues. This CDR3 reads CAIQVSGSSGANVLTF. The CDR3 DNA reads as TGTGCTATCCAGGTGTCAGGAAGCTCCGGGGCCAACGTCCTGACTTTC.

J is TRBJ1-1 and V is TRBV7-8; weak D call: TRBD1 (5 bases). CDR1 SGHVS and CDR2 FQNEAQ come from the germline V gene. V lost 4 bases to trimming and J lost 1 base, with 16 bases between them. CDR3 length: 16 amino acids. The CDR3 DNA reads TGTGCCAGCAGCTCGCGCGGGGGGACGCAGAACACTGAAGCTTTCTTT. This encodes CASSSRGGTQNTEAFF.

The V call is TRBV9, the J call TRBJ2-1; 10 positions match TRBD2. Trimming at V came to 0 bases and at J to 0 bases, leaving 3 bases not matched to a gene. CDR1 and CDR2 from the germline V gene are SGDLS and YYNGEE. This CDR3 spans 17 amino acids. As DNA, the CDR3 is TGTGCCAGCAGCGTAGTGCCTAGCGGGAGCTCCTACAATGAGCAGTTCTTC. It translates to CASSVVPSGSSYNEQFF. The complete variable domain, with remaining parts taken from reference TRBV9 and TRBJ2-1, reads DSGVTQTPKHLITATGQRVTLRCSPRSGDLSVYWYQQSLDQGLQFLIQYYNGEERAKGNILERFSAQQFPDLHSELNLSSLELGDSALYFCASSVVPSGSSYNEQFFGPGTRLTVL.

In its sample, this clone was seen once. V usage is TRBV11-2 and J usage is TRBJ2-7; D is perhaps TRBD2 (5 bases). Germline V gene sequence: CDR1 SGHAT, CDR2 FQNNGV. V lost 3 bases and J 7 bases, leaving 13 bases between the germline ends. The CDR3 runs to 13 residues. The CDR3: CASSFHRDREQYF. The CDR3 nucleotides read TGTGCCAGCAGCTTCCACCGGGATCGGGAGCAGTACTTC.

This rearrangement joins TRBV6-4 to TRBJ2-3, with 7 bases that match TRBD1. Germline CDR1 is MRHNA and CDR2 is SNTAGT. V lost 4 bases and J lost 0; bases outside the gene matches: 4. This CDR3 has 15 amino acids. The CDR3 DNA sequence: TGTGCCAGCAGTGTCGGGACAGCTAGCACAGATACGCAGTATTTT. This translates into CASSVGTASTDTQYF.

J is TRBJ2-7 and V is TRBV6-6, with a weak D call TRBD2 (6 bases). The V end lost 6 bases, the J end lost 0 bases, and 18 bases lay between the germline ends. The germline CDR1 and CDR2 sequences are MNHNY and SVGAGI (reference sequence). The CDR3 is 16 residues long. For the CDR3, the DNA is TGTGCCAGCAGACCGTCCCTTGGCGGGGACTCCTACGAGCAGTACTTC. This sequence encodes CASRPSLGGDSYEQYF.

The V call is TRBV28, the J call TRBJ2-2; 16 bases fit TRBD2. The CDR3 has 16 residues. CDR1 is MDHEN, CDR2 SYDVKM, per germline. After removal of 3 bases from V and 8 bases from J, the junction contained 3 bases not matched to a gene. This CDR3 is CASSLGLAGGPGELFF. CDR3 nucleotides: TGTGCCAGCAGTTTGGGACTAGCGGGAGGGCCGGGGGAGCTGTTTTTT.

This rearrangement joins TRBV7-2 to TRBJ2-2; TRBD2 is a possible D gene (5 bases). CDR3 length: 15 residues. Deletions cut 1 base from V and 6 bases from J, with 12 bases between. CDR1 is SGHTA, CDR2 FQGNSA, per germline. As DNA, the CDR3 is TGTGCCAGCAGCTTAGGGAGGACTGGGGCCGGGGAGCTGTTTTTT. Translating gives CASSLGRTGAGELFF. Filled out from reference TRBV7-2 and TRBJ2-2, the complete variable domain reads GAGVSQSPSNKVTEKGKDVELRCDPISGHTALYWYRQSLGQGLEFLIYFQGNSAPDKSGLPSDRFSAERTGGSVSTLTIQRTQQEDSAVYLCASSLGRTGAGELFFGEGSRLTVL.